The rows below give T cell receptor beta chains drawn from one sample of a study of shared clonotypes between healthy human individuals. Method: immunoSEQ multiplex PCR; TCRdb's copy keeps in-frame clones and lacks some. The repertoire has about 1.1 million clones, approximately 80% of them found once; the top ten carry more than 0.5%. The sample was memory CD4+ T cells from PBMCs. These receptors were collected from a man aged 18 to 29 in good health. Some clones in this sample may be carry-over from other donors' samples. Both conserved end residues are part of each CDR3. The D gene is left open where the match is weak. Clone size is shown for a subset of rows, as once, few, many or a class of expanded clone.

cdr3_length d_call j_call v_call clone_size cdr3_aa cdr3_nt
14 - TRBJ2-1 TRBV7-9 few CASSLVPGNNEQFF TGTGCCAGCAGCTTAGTGCCGGGGAACAATGAGCAGTTCTTC
16 TRBD2 TRBJ2-3 TRBV4-1 once CASSFSGTSVTDTQYF TGCGCCAGCAGTTTCTCCGGGACTAGCGTCACAGATACGCAGTATTTT
17 - TRBJ1-3 TRBV7-9 once CASTIQLTRASGNTIYF TGTGCCAGCACTATCCAGCTTACACGTGCCTCTGGAAACACCATATATTTT
15 TRBD1 TRBJ2-7 TRBV5-6 once CASSLLDRGFYEQYF TGTGCCAGCAGCTTGTTGGACAGGGGATTTTACGAGCAGTACTTC
15 - TRBJ2-1 TRBV1 - CTSRLTSGAYNEQFF TGCACCAGCAGATTGACTAGCGGGGCCTACAATGAGCAGTTCTTC
13 - TRBJ2-5 TRBV6-1 - CASSVWVQETQYF TGTGCCAGCAGTGTTTGGGTCCAAGAGACCCAGTACTTC
13 - TRBJ2-7 TRBV5-1 - CASSPGLDYEQYF TGCGCCAGCAGCCCCGGACTTGATTACGAGCAGTACTTC
16 TRBD2 TRBJ2-3 TRBV9 - CASSPQTSGNTDTQYF TGTGCCAGCAGCCCGCAGACTAGCGGAAACACAGATACGCAGTATTTT
15 TRBD1 TRBJ2-1 TRBV5-1 - CASSPGTASYNEQFF TGCGCCAGCAGCCCCGGGACAGCCTCCTACAATGAGCAGTTCTTC
15 TRBD2 TRBJ2-5 TRBV4-2 - CASSQDRREYVTQYF TGTGCCAGCAGCCAAGATCGGCGGGAGTACGTGACCCAGTACTTC
13 - TRBJ1-2 TRBV6-5 - CASSQVGGYGYTF TGTGCCAGCAGTCAAGTGGGGGGCTATGGCTACACCTTC
13 - TRBJ2-1 TRBV2 few CASGSSSYNEQFF TGTGCCAGCGGGTCGAGCTCCTACAATGAGCAGTTCTTC
13 - TRBJ2-7 TRBV7-9 once CASSFQGGYEQYF TGTGCCAGCAGCTTCCAGGGGGGCTACGAGCAGTACTTC
13 - TRBJ1-1 TRBV28 - CASIGTAHPEAFF TGTGCCAGCATTGGAACAGCCCACCCTGAAGCTTTCTTT
13 - TRBJ2-3 TRBV29-1 - CSVGTRGTDTQYF TGCAGCGTTGGGACCCGGGGCACAGATACGCAGTATTTT
13 - TRBJ2-3 TRBV5-4 - CASSSGYTDTQYF TGTGCCAGCAGCTCGGGGTACACAGATACGCAGTATTTT
14 - TRBJ2-7 TRBV5-1 - CASSYSGVTYEQYF TGCGCCAGCAGCTACTCCGGAGTCACCTACGAGCAGTACTTC
15 - TRBJ2-6 TRBV7-2 - CASSLGRAGANVLTF TGTGCCAGCAGCTTAGGCCGGGCCGGGGCCAACGTCCTGACTTTC
14 - TRBJ2-3 TRBV9 - CASSVNPGGDTQYF TGTGCCAGCAGCGTAAACCCTGGGGGAGATACGCAGTATTTT
12 - TRBJ2-1 TRBV15 - CATSRGMPTQFF TGTGCCACCAGCAGAGGAATGCCAACGCAGTTCTTC
15 - TRBJ2-3 TRBV7-9 once CASSLAGPGTDTQYF TGTGCCAGCAGCTTAGCGGGTCCGGGCACAGATACGCAGTATTTT
13 - TRBJ2-5 TRBV4-3 - CASSQQVQETQYF TGCGCCAGCAGCCAACAGGTCCAAGAGACCCAGTACTTC
13 TRBD1 TRBJ1-5 TRBV6-1 - CASGQESNQPQHF TGTGCCAGCGGACAGGAGAGCAATCAGCCCCAGCATTTT
15 - TRBJ1-1 TRBV18 - CASSPLKLGSTEAFF TGTGCCAGCTCACCTTTAAAATTGGGGAGTACTGAAGCTTTCTTT
15 TRBD1 TRBJ1-2 TRBV5-1 - CASSIGTGAWDGYTF TGCGCCAGCAGCATTGGGACAGGCGCTTGGGATGGCTACACCTTC
15 - TRBJ1-3 TRBV2 - CASSFRETSGNTIYF TGTGCCAGCAGTTTCAGGGAGACCTCTGGAAACACCATATATTTT
16 TRBD2 TRBJ2-2 TRBV4-2 - CASIPTPGGPTGELFF TGTGCCAGCATCCCCACCCCGGGAGGGCCCACCGGGGAGCTGTTTTTT
17 TRBD1 TRBJ2-7 TRBV5-1 - CASSLVPATGMGNEQYF TGCGCCAGCAGCTTGGTGCCCGCGACAGGGATGGGCAACGAGCAGTACTTC
16 TRBD2 TRBJ2-3 TRBV7-9 - CASSLGLSGDTDTQYF TGTGCCAGCAGCTTAGGCCTTAGCGGGGACACAGATACGCAGTATTTT
17 TRBD1 TRBJ1-1 TRBV5-1 - CASSATGTGGASTEAFF TGCGCCAGCAGCGCCACCGGGACAGGGGGCGCGAGCACTGAAGCTTTCTTT
15 TRBD1 TRBJ1-4 TRBV7-9 - CASSSAGTGVGKLFF TGTGCCAGCAGCTCCGCCGGGACAGGGGTAGGAAAACTGTTTTTT
17 TRBD2 TRBJ2-2 TRBV28 few CASSFLPSGWGPGELFF TGTGCCAGCAGTTTCCTTCCTAGCGGGTGGGGTCCCGGGGAGCTGTTTTTT
15 - TRBJ2-7 TRBV27 - CASSLQGARDFGQYF TGTGCCAGCAGTTTACAAGGGGCGCGCGATTTTGGACAGTACTTC
13 - TRBJ1-5 TRBV30 few CAWSGGGGQPQHF TGTGCCTGGAGTGGCGGAGGAGGTCAGCCCCAGCATTTT
11 - TRBJ1-2 TRBV20-1 once CSARHPYGYTF TGCAGTGCCAGGCACCCCTATGGCTACACCTTC